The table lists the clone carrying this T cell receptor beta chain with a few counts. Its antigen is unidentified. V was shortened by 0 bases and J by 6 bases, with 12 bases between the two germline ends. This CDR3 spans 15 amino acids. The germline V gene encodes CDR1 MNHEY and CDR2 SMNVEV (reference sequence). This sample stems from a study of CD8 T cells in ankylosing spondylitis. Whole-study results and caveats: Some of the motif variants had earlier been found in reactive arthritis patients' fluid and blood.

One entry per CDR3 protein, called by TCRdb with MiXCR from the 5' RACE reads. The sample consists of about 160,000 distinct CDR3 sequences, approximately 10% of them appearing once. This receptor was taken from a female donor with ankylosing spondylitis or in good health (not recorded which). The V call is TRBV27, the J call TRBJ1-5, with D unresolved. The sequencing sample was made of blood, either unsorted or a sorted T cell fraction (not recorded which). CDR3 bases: TGTGCCAGCAGTTTATCCCTTGAGGCCTCTCAGCCCCAGCATTTT. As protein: CASSLSLEASQPQHF.